This T cell receptor beta chain was captured by sequencing in a study of glioma-infiltrating T cells after dendritic cell vaccination. Study conclusions and caveats: Estimated pretreatment TIL content predicted outcome after dendritic cell vaccination.

This clone was seen a handful of times. Its antigen is unknown. CDR3 size: 14 residues. CDR1 SGHRS and CDR2 YFSETQ come from the germline V gene. Between the trimmed V and J ends, which lost 1 base and 5 bases, there was a span of 12 bases. Before vaccination, two weeks after the third vaccination, and at progression, PBMC were collected. Input was approximately 1.8 ug genomic DNA, or all available if less. The assay was immunoSEQ multiplex PCR, and TCRdb's table has in-frame clones only and misses some. The sample has about 73,000 clones, almost 85% seen once; the top ten hold about 2.1%. V usage is TRBV5-1 and J usage is TRBJ2-5; D is possibly TRBD1 (6 bases). Sequences were derived from blood, sampled before dendritic cell vaccination. This sequence was found in a human donor with glioblastoma. The CDR3 sequence: CASSLQGPRETQYF. CDR3 DNA: TGCGCCAGCAGCTTGCAGGGGCCTAGGGAGACCCAGTACTTC.